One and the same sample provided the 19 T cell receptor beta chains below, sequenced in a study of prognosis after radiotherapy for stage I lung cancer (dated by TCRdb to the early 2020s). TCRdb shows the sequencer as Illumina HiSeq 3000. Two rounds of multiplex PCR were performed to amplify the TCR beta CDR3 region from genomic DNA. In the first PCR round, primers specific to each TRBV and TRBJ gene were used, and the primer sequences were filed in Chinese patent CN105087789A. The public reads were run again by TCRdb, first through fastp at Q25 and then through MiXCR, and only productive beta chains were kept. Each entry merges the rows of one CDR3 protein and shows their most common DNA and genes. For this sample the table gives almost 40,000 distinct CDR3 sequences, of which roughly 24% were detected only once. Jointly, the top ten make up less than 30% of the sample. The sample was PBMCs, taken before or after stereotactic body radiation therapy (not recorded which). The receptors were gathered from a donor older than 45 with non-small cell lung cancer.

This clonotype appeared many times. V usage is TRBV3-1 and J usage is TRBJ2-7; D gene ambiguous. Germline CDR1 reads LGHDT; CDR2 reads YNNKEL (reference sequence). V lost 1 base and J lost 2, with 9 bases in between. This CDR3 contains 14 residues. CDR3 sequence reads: CASSQGTRTYEQYF. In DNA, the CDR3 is TGTGCCAGCAGCCAAGGCACGAGGACCTACGAGCAGTACTTC.

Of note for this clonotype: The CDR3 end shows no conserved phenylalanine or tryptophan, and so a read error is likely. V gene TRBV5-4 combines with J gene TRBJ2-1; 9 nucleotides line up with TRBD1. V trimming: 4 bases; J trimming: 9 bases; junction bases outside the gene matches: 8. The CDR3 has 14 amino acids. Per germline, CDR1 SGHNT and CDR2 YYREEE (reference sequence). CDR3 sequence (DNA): TGTGCCAGCAGCCGCAGGGACAGGGTGGGTGAGCAGTTCTCC. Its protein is CASSRRDRVGEQFS.

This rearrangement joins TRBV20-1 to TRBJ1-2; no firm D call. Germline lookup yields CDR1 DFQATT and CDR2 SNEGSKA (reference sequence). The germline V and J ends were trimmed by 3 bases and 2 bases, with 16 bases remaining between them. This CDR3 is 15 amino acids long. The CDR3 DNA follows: TGCAGTGCTAGTTGGCTCCAGGAAGGGAACTATGGCTACACCTTC. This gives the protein CSASWLQEGNYGYTF.

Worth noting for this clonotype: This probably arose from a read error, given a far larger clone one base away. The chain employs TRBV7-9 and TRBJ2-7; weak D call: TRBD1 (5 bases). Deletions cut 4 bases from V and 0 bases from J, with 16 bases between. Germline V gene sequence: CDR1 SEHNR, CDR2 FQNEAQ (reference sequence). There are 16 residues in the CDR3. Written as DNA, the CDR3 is TGTGCCAGCAGCTCCTTCCGACAGTGGCTCTCCTACGAGCAGTACTTC. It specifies CASSSFRQWLSYEQYF.

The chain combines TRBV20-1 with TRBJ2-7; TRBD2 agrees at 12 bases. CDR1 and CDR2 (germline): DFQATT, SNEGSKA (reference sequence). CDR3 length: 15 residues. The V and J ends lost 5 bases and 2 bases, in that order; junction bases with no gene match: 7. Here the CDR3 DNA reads TGCAGTGCTTCCCGGACTAGCGGGGCGACCTACGAGCAGTACTTC. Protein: CSASRTSGATYEQYF.

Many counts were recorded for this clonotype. DNA for the CDR3: TGTGCCAGCAGTTCGGTATCCCCCGACTACGAGCAGTACTTC. This sequence encodes CASSSVSPDYEQYF. The rearrangement joins TRBV28 to TRBJ2-7; no definite D call. Per the germline V gene, CDR1 is MDHEN and CDR2 is SYDVKM. The length of the CDR3 is 14 residues. The V and J ends lost 4 bases and 3 bases respectively, with 13 bases between them.

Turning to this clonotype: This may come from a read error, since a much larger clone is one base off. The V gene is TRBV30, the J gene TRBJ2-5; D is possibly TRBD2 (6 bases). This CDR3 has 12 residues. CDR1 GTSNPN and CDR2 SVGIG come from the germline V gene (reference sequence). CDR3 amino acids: CVWALAKETQYF. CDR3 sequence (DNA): TGTGTCTGGGCCCTAGCGAAAGAGACCCAGTACTTC.

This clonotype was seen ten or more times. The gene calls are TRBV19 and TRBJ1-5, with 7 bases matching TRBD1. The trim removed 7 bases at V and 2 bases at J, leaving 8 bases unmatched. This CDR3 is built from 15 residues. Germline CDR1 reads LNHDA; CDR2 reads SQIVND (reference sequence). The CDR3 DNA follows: TGTGCCAGTATGGGACAGTTTCAAGGCAATCAGCCCCAGCATTTT. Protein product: CASMGQFQGNQPQHF.

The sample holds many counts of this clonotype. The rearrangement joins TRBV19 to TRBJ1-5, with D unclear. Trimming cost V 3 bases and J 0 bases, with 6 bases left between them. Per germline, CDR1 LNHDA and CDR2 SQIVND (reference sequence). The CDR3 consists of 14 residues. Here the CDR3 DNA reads TGTGCCAGTAGTATTGGATATAGCAATCAGCCCCAGCATTTT. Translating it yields CASSIGYSNQPQHF.

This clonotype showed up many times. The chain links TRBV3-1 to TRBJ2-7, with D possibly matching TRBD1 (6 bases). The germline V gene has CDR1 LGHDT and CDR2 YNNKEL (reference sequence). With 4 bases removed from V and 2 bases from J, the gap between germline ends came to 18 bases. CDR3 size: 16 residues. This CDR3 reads CASSPTGTKGTYEQYF. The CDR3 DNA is TGTGCCAGCAGCCCTACCGGGACAAAGGGAACCTACGAGCAGTACTTC.

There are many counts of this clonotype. The DNA for the CDR3 is TGTGCCAGCAGCGTAGGTATCCAGCGGGGGGGCCGGGAGACCCAGTACTTC. It translates to CASSVGIQRGGRETQYF. The chain is built from TRBV9 and TRBJ2-5, with 10 bases fitting TRBD2. CDR1 is SGDLS and CDR2 is YYNGEE in the germline V gene. This CDR3 comprises 17 residues. J lost 5 bases, V lost 0 bases, and 10 bases had no gene match.

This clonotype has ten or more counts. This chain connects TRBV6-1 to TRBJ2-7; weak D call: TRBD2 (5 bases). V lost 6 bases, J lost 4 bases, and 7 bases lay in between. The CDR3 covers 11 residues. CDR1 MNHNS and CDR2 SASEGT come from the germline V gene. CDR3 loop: CASSEGYEQYF. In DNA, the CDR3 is TGTGCCAGCAGCGAGGGATACGAGCAGTACTTC.

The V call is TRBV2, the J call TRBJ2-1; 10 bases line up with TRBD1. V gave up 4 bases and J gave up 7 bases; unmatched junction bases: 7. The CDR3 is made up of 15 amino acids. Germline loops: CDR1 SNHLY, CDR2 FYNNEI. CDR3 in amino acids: CASSAAGQGLNEQFF. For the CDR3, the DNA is TGTGCCAGCAGTGCGGCGGGACAGGGGTTAAATGAGCAGTTCTTC.

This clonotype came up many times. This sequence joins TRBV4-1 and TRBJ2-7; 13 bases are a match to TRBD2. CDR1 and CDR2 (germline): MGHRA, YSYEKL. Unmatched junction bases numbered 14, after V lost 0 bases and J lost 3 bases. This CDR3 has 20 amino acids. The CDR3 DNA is TGCGCCAGCAGCCAAGATCGGATGACTAGCGGGAGGAGACGGGGCTACGAGCAGTACTTC. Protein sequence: CASSQDRMTSGRRRGYEQYF.

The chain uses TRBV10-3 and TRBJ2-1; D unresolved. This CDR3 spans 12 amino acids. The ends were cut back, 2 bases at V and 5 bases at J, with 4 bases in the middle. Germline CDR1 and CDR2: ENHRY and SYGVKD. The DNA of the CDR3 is TGTGCCATCAGTGAGAGAAACAATGAGCAGTTCTTC. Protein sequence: CAISERNNEQFF.

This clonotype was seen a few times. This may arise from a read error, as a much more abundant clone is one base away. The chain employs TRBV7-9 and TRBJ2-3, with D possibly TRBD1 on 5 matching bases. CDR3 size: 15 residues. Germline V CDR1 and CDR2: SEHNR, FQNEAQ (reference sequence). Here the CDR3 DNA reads TGTGCCAGCAGCTTAACACAGCGATACACAGGTACGCAGTATTTT. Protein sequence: CASSLTQRYTGTQYF.

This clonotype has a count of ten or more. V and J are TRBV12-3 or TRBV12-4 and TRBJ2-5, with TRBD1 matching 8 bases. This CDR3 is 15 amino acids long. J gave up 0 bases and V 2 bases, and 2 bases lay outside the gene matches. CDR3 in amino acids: CASSLRTGNQETQYF. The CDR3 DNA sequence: TGTGCCAGCAGTTTAAGGACAGGGAACCAAGAGACCCAGTACTTC.

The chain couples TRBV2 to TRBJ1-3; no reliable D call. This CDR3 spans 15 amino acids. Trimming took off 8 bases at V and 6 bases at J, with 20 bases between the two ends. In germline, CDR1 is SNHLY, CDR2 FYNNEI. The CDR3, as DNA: TGTGCCAGCGTGGATAGGCACCCGGAGATAAACACCATATATTTT. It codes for CASVDRHPEINTIYF.

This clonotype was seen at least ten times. In nucleotides, the CDR3 is TGTGCCAGCAGCTTACTCCTAACCGGGGAGCTGTTTTTT. It translates to CASSLLLTGELFF. V and J are TRBV5-5 and TRBJ2-2, with unresolved D. Trimming left V 2 bases short and J 5 bases short, with 7 bases between. The CDR3 totals 13 residues. Looked up from germline, CDR1 is SGHKS and CDR2 is YYEKEE (reference sequence).